This T cell receptor beta chain was documented in a study of PD-1 blockade in classical Hodgkin lymphoma. Study-wide results and limits: Patients with an early start, nivolumab under 1 year after ASCT, were excluded.

The time point: cycle 4 day 1 (C4D1), after six to seven weeks of nivolumab. With no exception, relapse followed autologous stem cell transplantation in all patients, and brentuximab vedotin exposure varied. Magnetic negative selection isolated CD8+ T cells from thawed PBMCs. Best responses included complete response and partial response; otherwise, the best response was progressive disease. Clones were read by immunoSEQ multiplex PCR, and TCRdb kept only the in-frame ones, dropping some. The sample comprises about 20,000 clones, roughly 82% of which are singletons, and roughly 7.3% rests with the top ten. From germline, CDR1 is SEHNR and CDR2 FQNEAQ (reference sequence). V was clipped by 6 bases and J by 4 bases, with 10 bases between them. The CDR3 has 13 amino acids. In this sample, this clone turned up a few times. Its antigen is unidentified.

The chain joins TRBV7-9 to TRBJ1-3; no firm D call. The sequence was collected from a human donor with classical Hodgkin lymphoma. The sequenced sample was CD8+ T cells from blood, obtained before the fourth cycle of nivolumab. The CDR3 nucleotides read TGTGCCAGCAGTCCGCTCGCGGGAAACACCATATATTTT. The encoded protein is CASSPLAGNTIYF.